The 2 T cell receptor beta chains reported below all come from one sample, sequenced in a study of OX40 agonist ivuxolimab in advanced cancers. The library was produced with the immunoSEQ multiplex PCR assay. The table comes from immuneACCESS by way of TCRdb, which keeps in-frame sequences with V and J called. Part of the clones is missing from these tables; in studies checked, under half for an unresolved V gene and the rest for unknown reasons. The sample table lists about 68,000 clones, 75% to 95% of them with a count of one. The ten largest clones capture around 6.3% of the sample. Sequenced here: CD4+ or CD8+ T cells sorted from blood, sampled in a trial of the OX40 agonist ivuxolimab. These receptors originate from an adult with an advanced solid tumor such as melanoma, head and neck, liver or kidney cancer.

The chain carries TRBV9 and TRBJ1-2; the D gene is possibly TRBD1 (5 bases). CDR3 length: 13 residues. The germline V gene encodes CDR1 SGDLS and CDR2 YYNGEE. Trimming removed 7 bases at V and 1 base at J, with 11 bases between. The CDR3 nucleotides are TGTGCCAGCGGGGGAGATTATAACTATGGCTACACCTTC. Translated: CASGGDYNYGYTF.

The chain couples TRBV7-2 to TRBJ2-3; possible D gene TRBD2, 5 bases. Germline CDR1 SGHTA, CDR2 FQGNSA. Trimming removed 5 bases at V and 0 bases at J, with 12 bases between. This CDR3 has 15 residues. CDR3 sequence: CASSPDFLSTDTQYF. Written as DNA, the CDR3 is TGTGCCAGCAGCCCGGACTTTTTGAGCACAGATACGCAGTATTTT.